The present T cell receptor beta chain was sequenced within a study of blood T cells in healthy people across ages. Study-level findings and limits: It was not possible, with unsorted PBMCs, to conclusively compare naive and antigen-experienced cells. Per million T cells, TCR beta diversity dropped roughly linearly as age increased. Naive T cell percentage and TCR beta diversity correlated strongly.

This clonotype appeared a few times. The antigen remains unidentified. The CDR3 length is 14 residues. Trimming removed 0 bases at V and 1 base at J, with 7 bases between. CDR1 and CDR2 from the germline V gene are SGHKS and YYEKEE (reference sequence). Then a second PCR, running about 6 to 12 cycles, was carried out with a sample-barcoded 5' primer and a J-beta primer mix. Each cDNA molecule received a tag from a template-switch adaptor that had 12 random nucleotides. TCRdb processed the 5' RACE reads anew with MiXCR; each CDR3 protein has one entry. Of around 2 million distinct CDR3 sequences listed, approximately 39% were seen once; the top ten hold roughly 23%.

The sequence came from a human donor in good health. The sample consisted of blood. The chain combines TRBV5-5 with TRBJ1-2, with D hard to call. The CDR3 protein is CASSLVAVNYGYTF. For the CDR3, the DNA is TGTGCCAGCAGCTTGGTGGCGGTTAACTATGGCTACACCTTC.